This is a list of T cell receptor beta chains from one sample in a study of blood T cell repertoires in COVID-19. TCRdb's table, derived via immunoSEQ multiplex PCR, lists solely in-frame clones and lacks some. The table lists some 300,000 clones, roughly 89% of them singletons. Sequenced sample: PBMCs or T cells enriched from blood (not recorded which). All receptors come from a woman in her forties or fifties who had been exposed to COVID-19. Both conserved end residues are part of each CDR3. A D gene is named only where the DNA matches it firmly. Expanded clones are given a class, and other clones once, few, many or no size at all.

V,D,size,J,DNA,CDR3
TRBV10-3,TRBD1,NA,TRBJ2-1,TGTGCCATCAGGAACTCGACAGGGCGGGAGCAGTTCTTC,CAIRNSTGREQFF
TRBV29-1,TRBD1,NA,TRBJ2-7,TGCAGCGTTGAGGGGGGACAGGGTCTCTACGAGCAGTACTTC,CSVEGGQGLYEQYF
TRBV19,TRBD1,NA,TRBJ1-2,TGTGCCAGTAGCCGAGAGGGGGCCTATGGCTACACCTTC,CASSREGAYGYTF
TRBV6-5,NA,NA,TRBJ1-2,TGTGCCAGCAGATACGACAGCAACTATGGCTACACCTTC,CASRYDSNYGYTF
TRBV10-3,NA,NA,TRBJ1-3,TGTGCCAGTAGGGGCGAGCTTGGAAACACCATATATTTT,CASRGELGNTIYF
TRBV5-1,TRBD2,NA,TRBJ2-7,TGCGCCAGCAAACGGACTAGCGGGGTGTACGAGCAGTACTTC,CASKRTSGVYEQYF
TRBV11-2,TRBD1,once,TRBJ2-3,TGTGCCAGCAGCTTTCGAACAGGGGTAACAGATACGCAGTATTTT,CASSFRTGVTDTQYF
TRBV19,TRBD1,NA,TRBJ1-4,TGTGCCAGTAGTATACAGGGGGCTAATGAAAAACTGTTTTTT,CASSIQGANEKLFF
TRBV19,NA,few,TRBJ2-5,TGTGCCAGTAGTATAACGGGGGACGTAGAGACCCAGTACTTC,CASSITGDVETQYF
TRBV5-1,NA,NA,TRBJ1-6,TGCGCCAGCAGCTCTAGTCCAAATTCACCCCTCCACTTT,CASSSSPNSPLHF
TRBV29-1,TRBD1,NA,TRBJ2-5,TGCAGCGCCCATTTACCGACAGGGGAAGGAGAGACCCAGTACTTC,CSAHLPTGEGETQYF
TRBV6-5,NA,NA,TRBJ1-1,TGTGCCAGCAGCCCGGGACAAGGAAACACTGAAGCTTTCTTT,CASSPGQGNTEAFF
TRBV10-3,NA,NA,TRBJ1-6,TGTGCCATCAGTGAGTCTGGGGGCTGGAATTCACCCCTCCACTTT,CAISESGGWNSPLHF
TRBV7-9,NA,NA,TRBJ1-3,TGTGCCAGCAGCAAGACAGAGTTTGGAAACACCATATATTTT,CASSKTEFGNTIYF
TRBV5-1,NA,once,TRBJ2-2,TGCGCCAGCAGACGGGACACGACCGGGGAGCTGTTTTTT,CASRRDTTGELFF
TRBV5-1,NA,NA,TRBJ2-7,TGCGCCAGCAGCTCGATACACGACAGTAGCTCCTACGAGCAGTACTTC,CASSSIHDSSSYEQYF
TRBV5-6,TRBD1,NA,TRBJ1-6,TGTGCCAGCAGCCGTCGGACAGGGGGTACCTCACCCCTCCACTTT,CASSRRTGGTSPLHF
TRBV4-1,NA,NA,TRBJ1-5,TGCGCCAGCAGCCAAGGTCAGGGCCAGCCCCAGCATTTT,CASSQGQGQPQHF
TRBV7-2,NA,NA,TRBJ2-2,TGTGCCAGCAGCCCGTACAGGGACACCGGGGAGCTGTTTTTT,CASSPYRDTGELFF
TRBV19,NA,NA,TRBJ2-7,TGTGCCAGTAGTACCGAAGGACACACCTACGAGCAGTACTTC,CASSTEGHTYEQYF
TRBV13,NA,few,TRBJ2-7,TGTGCCAGCAGCAGTCCCTACTACGAGCAGTACTTC,CASSSPYYEQYF
TRBV2,NA,NA,TRBJ2-3,TGTGCCAGCAGGGAGTTAGCGAGCACAGATACGCAGTATTTT,CASRELASTDTQYF
TRBV4-2,TRBD1,NA,TRBJ2-3,TGTGCCAGCAGCCAGGGACAGGGGGCATCAGATACGCAGTATTTT,CASSQGQGASDTQYF
TRBV19,NA,NA,TRBJ2-1,TGTGCCAGTGGGGGCGGAATTTACAATGAGCAGTTCTTC,CASGGGIYNEQFF
TRBV15,TRBD1,NA,TRBJ2-5,TGTGCCACCAGCAGAAGACCGGGACAGCCAGAGACCCAGTACTTC,CATSRRPGQPETQYF
TRBV24-1,TRBD1,NA,TRBJ2-7,TGTGCCACCAGCCAGACAGGGTCAGCCTACGAGCAGTACTTC,CATSQTGSAYEQYF
TRBV3-1/TRBV3-2,NA,few,TRBJ1-2,TGTGCCAGCAGCCCGGAAACAGAGAGATGGAGAGGGAACTATGGCTACACCTTC,CASSPETERWRGNYGYTF
TRBV4-2,NA,NA,TRBJ2-5,TGTGCCAGCAGCCAAGTCTGGGCGGAGACCCAGTACTTC,CASSQVWAETQYF
TRBV25-1,NA,NA,TRBJ2-5,TGTGCCAGCAGTAGAGGGGGTCAAGAGACCCAGTACTTC,CASSRGGQETQYF